There are a few counts of the clone carrying this TCR beta chain. This record comes from a study of blood T cell repertoires in COVID-19. Sequenced by immunoSEQ multiplex PCR; TCRdb stores in-frame clones only, minus some. The sample lists roughly 180,000 clones; roughly 87% were seen once. The germline gives CDR1 ENHRY, CDR2 SYGVKD. CDR3 length equals 12 residues. Trimming took 4 bases from V and 6 from J, leaving 9 bases between them. V usage is TRBV10-3 and J usage is TRBJ1-2, with D uncertain. Sequenced: PBMCs or T cells enriched from blood (not recorded which). This clonotype originated in a woman aged 25 to 39 who had recovered from COVID-19. In DNA form, the CDR3 reads TGTGCCATCAGTGCTGTCGGTGATGGCTACACCTTC. Encoded protein: CAISAVGDGYTF.